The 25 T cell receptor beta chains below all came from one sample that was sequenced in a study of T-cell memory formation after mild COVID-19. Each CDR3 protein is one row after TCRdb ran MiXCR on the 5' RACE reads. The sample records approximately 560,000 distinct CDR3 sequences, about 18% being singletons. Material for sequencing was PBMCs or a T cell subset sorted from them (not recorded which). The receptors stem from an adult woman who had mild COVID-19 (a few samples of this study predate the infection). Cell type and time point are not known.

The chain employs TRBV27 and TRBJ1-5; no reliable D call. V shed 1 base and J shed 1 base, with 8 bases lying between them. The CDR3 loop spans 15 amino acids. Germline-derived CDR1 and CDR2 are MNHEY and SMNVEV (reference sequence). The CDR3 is CASSLWGLSNQPQHF. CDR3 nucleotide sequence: TGTGCCAGCAGTTTATGGGGATTGAGCAATCAGCCCCAGCATTTT.

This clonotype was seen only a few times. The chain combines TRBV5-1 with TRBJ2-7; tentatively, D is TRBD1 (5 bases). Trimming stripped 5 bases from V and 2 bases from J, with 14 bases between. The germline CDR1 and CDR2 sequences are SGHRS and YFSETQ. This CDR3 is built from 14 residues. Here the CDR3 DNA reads TGCGCCAGCAGTCTGACAGATTCGGCCTACGAGCAGTACTTC. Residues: CASSLTDSAYEQYF.

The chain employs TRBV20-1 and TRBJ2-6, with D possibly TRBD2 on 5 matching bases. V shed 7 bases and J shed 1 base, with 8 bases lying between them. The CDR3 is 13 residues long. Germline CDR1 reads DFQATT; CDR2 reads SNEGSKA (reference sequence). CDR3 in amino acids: CSVRGSGANVLTF. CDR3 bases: TGCAGTGTTCGAGGGTCTGGGGCCAACGTCCTGACTTTC.

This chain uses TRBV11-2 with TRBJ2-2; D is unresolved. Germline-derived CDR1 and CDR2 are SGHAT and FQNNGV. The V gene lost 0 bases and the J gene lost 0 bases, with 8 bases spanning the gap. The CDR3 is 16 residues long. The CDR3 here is CASSLEGLPNTGELFF. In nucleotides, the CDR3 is TGTGCCAGCAGCTTAGAAGGGCTACCGAACACCGGGGAGCTGTTTTTT.

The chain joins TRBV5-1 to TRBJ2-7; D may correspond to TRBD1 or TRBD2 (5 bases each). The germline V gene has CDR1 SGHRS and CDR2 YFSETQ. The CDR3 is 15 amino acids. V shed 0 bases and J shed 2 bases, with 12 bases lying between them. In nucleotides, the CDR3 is TGCGCCAGCAGCTTGGAAGGGACCGGCGCCTACGAGCAGTACTTC. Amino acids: CASSLEGTGAYEQYF.

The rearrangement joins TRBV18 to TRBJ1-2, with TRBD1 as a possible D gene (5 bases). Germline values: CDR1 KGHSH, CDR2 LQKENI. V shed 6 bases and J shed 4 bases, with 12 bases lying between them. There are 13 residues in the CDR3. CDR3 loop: CASSSDRRYGYTF. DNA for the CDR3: TGTGCCAGCTCCTCAGACAGACGCTATGGCTACACCTTC.

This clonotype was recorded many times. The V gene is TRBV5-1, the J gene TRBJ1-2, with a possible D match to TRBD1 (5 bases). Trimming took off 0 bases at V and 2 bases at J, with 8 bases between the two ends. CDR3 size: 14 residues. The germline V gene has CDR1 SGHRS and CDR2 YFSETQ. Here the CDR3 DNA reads TGCGCCAGCAGCTTGGCACGGGGGAACTATGGCTACACCTTC. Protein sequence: CASSLARGNYGYTF.

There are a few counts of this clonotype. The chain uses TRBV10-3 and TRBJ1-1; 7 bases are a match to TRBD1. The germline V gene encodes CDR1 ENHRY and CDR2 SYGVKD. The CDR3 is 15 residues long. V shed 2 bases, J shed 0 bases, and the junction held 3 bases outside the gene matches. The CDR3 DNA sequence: TGTGCCATCAGTGAGGTGGGGACAGTGAACACTGAAGCTTTCTTT. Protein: CAISEVGTVNTEAFF.

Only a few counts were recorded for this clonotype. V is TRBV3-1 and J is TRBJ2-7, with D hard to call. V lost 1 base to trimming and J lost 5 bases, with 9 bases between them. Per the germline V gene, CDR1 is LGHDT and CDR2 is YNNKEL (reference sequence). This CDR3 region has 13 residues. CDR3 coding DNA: TGTGCCAGCAGCCAAGGAGCTGGCAACGAGCAGTACTTC. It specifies CASSQGAGNEQYF.

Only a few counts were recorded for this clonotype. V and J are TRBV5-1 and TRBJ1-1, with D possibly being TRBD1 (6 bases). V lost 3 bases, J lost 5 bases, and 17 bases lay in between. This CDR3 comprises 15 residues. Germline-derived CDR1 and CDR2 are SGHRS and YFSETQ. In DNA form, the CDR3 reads TGCGCCAGCAGCTCATTACAGGGTCGGGGTACTGAAGCTTTCTTT. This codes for CASSSLQGRGTEAFF.

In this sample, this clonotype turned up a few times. The CDR3: CASSFRPSGGVPTDTQYF. CDR3 bases: TGTGCCAGCAGCTTTCGGCCTAGCGGGGGAGTACCCACAGATACGCAGTATTTT. The chain joins TRBV7-8 to TRBJ2-3; 10 bases are shared with TRBD2. Per germline, CDR1 SGHVS and CDR2 FQNEAQ. This CDR3 spans 18 amino acids. Trimming removed 3 bases from V and 2 bases from J; junction bases left unmatched: 11.

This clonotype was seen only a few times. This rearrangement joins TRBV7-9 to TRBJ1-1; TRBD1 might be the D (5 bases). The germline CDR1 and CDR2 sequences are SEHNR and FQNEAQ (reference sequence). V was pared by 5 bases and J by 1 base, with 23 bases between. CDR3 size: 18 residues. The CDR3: CASSTLVWQGLGNTEAFF. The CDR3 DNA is TGTGCCAGCAGCACCCTCGTCTGGCAGGGTCTTGGGAACACTGAAGCTTTCTTT.

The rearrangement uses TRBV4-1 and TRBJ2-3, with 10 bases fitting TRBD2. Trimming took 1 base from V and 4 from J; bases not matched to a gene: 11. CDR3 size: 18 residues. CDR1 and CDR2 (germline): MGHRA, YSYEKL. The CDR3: CASSQAVKLAGVADTQYF. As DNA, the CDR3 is TGCGCCAGCAGCCAAGCGGTGAAGCTAGCGGGGGTAGCAGATACGCAGTATTTT.

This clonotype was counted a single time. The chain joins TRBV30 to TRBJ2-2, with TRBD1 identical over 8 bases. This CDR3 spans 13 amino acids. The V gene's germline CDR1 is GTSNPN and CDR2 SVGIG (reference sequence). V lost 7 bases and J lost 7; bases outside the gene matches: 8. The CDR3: CASGQGSVGELFF. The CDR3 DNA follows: TGTGCCTCAGGACAGGGTTCGGTCGGGGAGCTGTTTTTT. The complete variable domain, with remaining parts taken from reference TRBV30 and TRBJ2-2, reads SQTIHQWPATLVQPVGSPLSLECTVEGTSNPNLYWYRQAAGRGLQLLFYSVGIGQISSEVPQNLSASRPQDRQFILSSKKLLLSDSGFYLCASGQGSVGELFFGEGSRLTVL.

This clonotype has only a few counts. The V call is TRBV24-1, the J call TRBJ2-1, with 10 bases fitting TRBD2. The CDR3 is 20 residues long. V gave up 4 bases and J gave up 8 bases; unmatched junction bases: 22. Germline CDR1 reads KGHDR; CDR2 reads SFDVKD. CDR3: CATSDQGMTGLAGGLDEQFF. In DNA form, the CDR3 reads TGTGCCACCAGTGACCAGGGGATGACAGGGTTAGCGGGGGGCCTGGATGAGCAGTTCTTC.

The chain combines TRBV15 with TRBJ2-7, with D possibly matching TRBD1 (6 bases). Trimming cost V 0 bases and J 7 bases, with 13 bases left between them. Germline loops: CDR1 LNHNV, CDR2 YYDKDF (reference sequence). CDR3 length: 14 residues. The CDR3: CATSRDRGPGEQYF. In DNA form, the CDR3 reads TGTGCCACCAGCAGAGACAGGGGTCCGGGGGAGCAGTACTTC.

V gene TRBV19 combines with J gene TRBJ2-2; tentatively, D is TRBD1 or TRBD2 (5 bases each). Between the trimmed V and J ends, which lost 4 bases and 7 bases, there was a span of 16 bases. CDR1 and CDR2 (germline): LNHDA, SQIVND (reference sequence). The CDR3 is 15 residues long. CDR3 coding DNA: TGTGCCAGTAGTAGGTTCCAGGGAGTCGGCGGGGAGCTGTTTTTT. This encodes CASSRFQGVGGELFF.

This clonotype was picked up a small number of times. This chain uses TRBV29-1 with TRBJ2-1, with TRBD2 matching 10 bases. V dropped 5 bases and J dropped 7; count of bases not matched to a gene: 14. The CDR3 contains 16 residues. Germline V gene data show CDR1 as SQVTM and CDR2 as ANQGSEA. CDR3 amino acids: CSVTFVSGLARNEQFF. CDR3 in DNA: TGCAGCGTTACGTTTGTATCGGGACTAGCGAGGAATGAGCAGTTCTTC.

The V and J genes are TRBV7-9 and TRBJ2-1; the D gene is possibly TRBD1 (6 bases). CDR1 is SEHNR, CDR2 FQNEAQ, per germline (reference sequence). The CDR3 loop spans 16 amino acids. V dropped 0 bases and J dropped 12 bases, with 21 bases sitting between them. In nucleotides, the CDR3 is TGTGCCAGCAGCTTAGCTCTACAGGGCGTTGGCCGGGGGCAGTTCTTC. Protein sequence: CASSLALQGVGRGQFF.

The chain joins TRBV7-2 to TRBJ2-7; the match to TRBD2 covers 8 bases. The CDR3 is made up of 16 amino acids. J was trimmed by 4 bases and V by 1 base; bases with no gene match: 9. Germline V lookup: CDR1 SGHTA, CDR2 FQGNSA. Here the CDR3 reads CASSLGLRAGDYEQYF. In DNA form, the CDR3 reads TGTGCCAGCAGCTTAGGATTGCGAGCGGGGGATTACGAGCAGTACTTC.

CDR3 sequence reads: CASSLGQDPGNSPLHF. The CDR3 nucleotides read TGCGCCAGCAGCCTGGGACAGGACCCAGGGAATTCACCCCTCCACTTT. The gene calls are TRBV5-1 and TRBJ1-6; 8 nucleotides align to TRBD1. Germline lookup yields CDR1 SGHRS and CDR2 YFSETQ. The CDR3 is 16 amino acids. V trimming: 4 bases; J trimming: 7 bases; junction bases outside the gene matches: 10.

CDR3: CANTTGVNSGNTIYF. The CDR3 region has the DNA TGTGCCAACACCACAGGGGTAAACTCTGGAAACACCATATATTTT. V gene TRBV6-1 combines with J gene TRBJ1-3; 7 nucleotides match TRBD1. The germline gives CDR1 MNHNS, CDR2 SASEGT. V trimming: 10 bases; J trimming: 0 bases; junction bases outside the gene matches: 9. The CDR3 extends over 15 amino acids.

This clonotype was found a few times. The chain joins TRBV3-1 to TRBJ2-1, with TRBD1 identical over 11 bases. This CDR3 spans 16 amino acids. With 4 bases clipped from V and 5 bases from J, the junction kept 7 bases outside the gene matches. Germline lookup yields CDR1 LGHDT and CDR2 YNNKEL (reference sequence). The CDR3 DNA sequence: TGTGCCAGCAGCCGTCGGGCGGGACAGGGGGACAATGAGCAGTTCTTC. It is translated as CASSRRAGQGDNEQFF.

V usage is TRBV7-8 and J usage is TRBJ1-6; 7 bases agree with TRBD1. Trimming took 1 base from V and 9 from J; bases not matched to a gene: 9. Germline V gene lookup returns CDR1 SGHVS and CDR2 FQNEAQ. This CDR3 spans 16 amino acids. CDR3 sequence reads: CASSLVAGRGGSPLHF. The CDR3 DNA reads TGTGCCAGCAGCTTAGTAGCCGGCAGGGGGGGTTCACCCCTCCACTTT.

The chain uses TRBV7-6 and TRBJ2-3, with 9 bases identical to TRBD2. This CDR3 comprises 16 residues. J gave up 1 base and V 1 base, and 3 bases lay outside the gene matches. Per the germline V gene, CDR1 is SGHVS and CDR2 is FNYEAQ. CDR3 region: CASSLEAGGGTDTQYF. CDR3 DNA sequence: TGTGCCAGCAGCTTAGAAGCGGGAGGAGGCACAGATACGCAGTATTTT. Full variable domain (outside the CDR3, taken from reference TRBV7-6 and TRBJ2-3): GAGVSQSPRYKVTKRGQDVALRCDPISGHVSLYWYRQALGQGPEFLTYFNYEAQQDKSGLPNDRFSAERPEGSISTLTIQRTEQRDSAMYRCASSLEAGGGTDTQYFGPGTRLTVL.